These T cell receptor beta chains were read from a single sample in a study of T cell repertoires in ileal Crohn's disease. The repertoire was sequenced with immunoSEQ multiplex PCR; TCRdb's copy has only in-frame clones and lacks some. The data contain just under 7,500 clones, more than 65% of them singletons. Specimen: ileal tissue. These TCRs come from an adult with Crohn's disease. Both conserved end residues are part of each CDR3. D genes are given only for firm matches. A clone size is listed for some rows: how often the clone was seen (once, few, many), or a class if it is expanded.

j_gene: TRBJ1-2
abundance: -
d_gene: -
v_gene: TRBV4-1
CDR3nt: TGCGCCAGCAGCCAACAGGGGAACTATGGCTACACCTTC
CDR3aa: CASSQQGNYGYTF

j_gene: TRBJ2-1
abundance: -
d_gene: -
v_gene: TRBV7-2
CDR3nt: TGTGCCAGCAGCTTAGGTCCAGTAGGAGGCAATGAGCAGTTCTTC
CDR3aa: CASSLGPVGGNEQFF

j_gene: TRBJ2-2
abundance: few
d_gene: TRBD2
v_gene: TRBV27
CDR3nt: TGTGCCAGCAGTTTCGGGCGGGGGGACGGGGAGCTGTTTTTT
CDR3aa: CASSFGRGDGELFF

j_gene: TRBJ1-3
abundance: -
d_gene: -
v_gene: TRBV28
CDR3nt: TGTGCCAGCCTTCCGGGGGTGTCGGCTGGAAACACCATATATTTT
CDR3aa: CASLPGVSAGNTIYF

j_gene: TRBJ2-3
abundance: -
d_gene: TRBD2
v_gene: TRBV25-1
CDR3nt: TGTGCCAGCAGTGAATCTTCCACTAGCGGGATAACAGATACGCAGTATTTT
CDR3aa: CASSESSTSGITDTQYF

j_gene: TRBJ2-1
abundance: -
d_gene: -
v_gene: TRBV10-3
CDR3nt: TGTGCCATCAGTCAGCCGGTCGACAGCTACAATGAGCAGTTCTTC
CDR3aa: CAISQPVDSYNEQFF

j_gene: TRBJ1-1
abundance: -
d_gene: -
v_gene: TRBV5-1
CDR3nt: TGCGCCAGCACCCGGACGGGGAGCACTGAAGCTTTCTTT
CDR3aa: CASTRTGSTEAFF

j_gene: TRBJ1-4
abundance: -
d_gene: TRBD1
v_gene: TRBV5-1
CDR3nt: TGCGCCAGCAGCTTAGGGGCCAGGACAGGACTTAATGAAAAACTGTTTTTT
CDR3aa: CASSLGARTGLNEKLFF

j_gene: TRBJ2-1
abundance: few
d_gene: TRBD2
v_gene: TRBV5-1
CDR3nt: TGCGCCAGCAGGGGGGGGAGCTCCTACAATGAGCAGTTCTTC
CDR3aa: CASRGGSSYNEQFF

j_gene: TRBJ2-3
abundance: -
d_gene: -
v_gene: TRBV7-7
CDR3nt: TGTGCTAGCAGCTGGGGGGAGAGGTATACGCAGTATTTT
CDR3aa: CASSWGERYTQYF

j_gene: TRBJ2-1
abundance: -
d_gene: -
v_gene: TRBV7-9
CDR3nt: TGTGCCAGCAGCTTAGCGGGAGCATACAATGAGCAGTTCTTC
CDR3aa: CASSLAGAYNEQFF

j_gene: TRBJ2-3
abundance: -
d_gene: -
v_gene: TRBV12-5
CDR3nt: TGTGCTAGTGGTTTGGGGGGACTCCGGACAGATACGCAGTATTTT
CDR3aa: CASGLGGLRTDTQYF

j_gene: TRBJ2-1
abundance: -
d_gene: TRBD1
v_gene: TRBV15
CDR3nt: TGTGCCACCAGCAGAGATCCGGCGACAGGGCCCTTGACAGATGAGCAGTTCTTC
CDR3aa: CATSRDPATGPLTDEQFF

j_gene: TRBJ1-1
abundance: few
d_gene: -
v_gene: TRBV19
CDR3nt: TGTGCCAGTAAACAGGTATTCGACACTGAAGCTTTCTTT
CDR3aa: CASKQVFDTEAFF

j_gene: TRBJ1-1
abundance: -
d_gene: -
v_gene: TRBV18
CDR3nt: TGTGCCAGCTCAGAGACACTTATGAACACTGAAGCTTTCTTT
CDR3aa: CASSETLMNTEAFF

j_gene: TRBJ1-5
abundance: once
d_gene: -
v_gene: TRBV20-1
CDR3nt: TGCAGTGCTAGAGATAGGAGGGCCCAGCATTTT
CDR3aa: CSARDRRAQHF

j_gene: TRBJ1-1
abundance: -
d_gene: TRBD1
v_gene: TRBV29-1
CDR3nt: TGCAGCGTTGAAGGCGTTGCAGGGGGCACGAACACTGAAGCTTTCTTT
CDR3aa: CSVEGVAGGTNTEAFF

j_gene: TRBJ2-7
abundance: -
d_gene: -
v_gene: TRBV18
CDR3nt: TGTGCCAGCTCACCACCGTCCTACCAAGCGGGCATCTACGAGCAGTACTTC
CDR3aa: CASSPPSYQAGIYEQYF

j_gene: TRBJ2-1
abundance: -
d_gene: TRBD2
v_gene: TRBV7-2
CDR3nt: TGTGCCAGCAGCTTGGCGGGAGTAGGGAATGAGCAGTTCTTC
CDR3aa: CASSLAGVGNEQFF

j_gene: TRBJ2-1
abundance: once
d_gene: TRBD2
v_gene: TRBV27
CDR3nt: TGTGCCAGCAGTTTATCCCCGACTAGCGGGTTATCCTACAATGAGCAGTTCTTC
CDR3aa: CASSLSPTSGLSYNEQFF

j_gene: TRBJ1-2
abundance: -
d_gene: -
v_gene: TRBV6-5
CDR3nt: TGTGCCAGCAGCCGTACGGGTGACTATGGCTACACCTTC
CDR3aa: CASSRTGDYGYTF

j_gene: TRBJ2-5
abundance: -
d_gene: TRBD2
v_gene: TRBV25-1
CDR3nt: TGTGCCAGCAGTGAACGGACTAGCGGGAGCGTCGAGACCCAGTACTTC
CDR3aa: CASSERTSGSVETQYF

j_gene: TRBJ2-2
abundance: -
d_gene: -
v_gene: TRBV11-3
CDR3nt: TGTGCCAGCACCCAGGGAAATAACGCCGGGGAGCTGTTTTTT
CDR3aa: CASTQGNNAGELFF

j_gene: TRBJ2-7
abundance: -
d_gene: -
v_gene: TRBV15
CDR3nt: TGTGCCACCAGCAGGGGGGCGGGGGAATCTTACGAGCAGTACTTC
CDR3aa: CATSRGAGESYEQYF

j_gene: TRBJ2-7
abundance: -
d_gene: -
v_gene: TRBV29-1
CDR3nt: TGCAGCGTGACAGAGGCCTACGAGCAGTACTTC
CDR3aa: CSVTEAYEQYF

j_gene: TRBJ1-1
abundance: -
d_gene: -
v_gene: TRBV9
CDR3nt: TGTGCCAGCAGCCCCTACGGACAGTTGAGCACTGAAGCTTTCTTT
CDR3aa: CASSPYGQLSTEAFF

j_gene: TRBJ2-7
abundance: -
d_gene: -
v_gene: TRBV7-9
CDR3nt: TGTGCCAGCAAAAATGAACAGGGCTACGAGCAGTACTTC
CDR3aa: CASKNEQGYEQYF